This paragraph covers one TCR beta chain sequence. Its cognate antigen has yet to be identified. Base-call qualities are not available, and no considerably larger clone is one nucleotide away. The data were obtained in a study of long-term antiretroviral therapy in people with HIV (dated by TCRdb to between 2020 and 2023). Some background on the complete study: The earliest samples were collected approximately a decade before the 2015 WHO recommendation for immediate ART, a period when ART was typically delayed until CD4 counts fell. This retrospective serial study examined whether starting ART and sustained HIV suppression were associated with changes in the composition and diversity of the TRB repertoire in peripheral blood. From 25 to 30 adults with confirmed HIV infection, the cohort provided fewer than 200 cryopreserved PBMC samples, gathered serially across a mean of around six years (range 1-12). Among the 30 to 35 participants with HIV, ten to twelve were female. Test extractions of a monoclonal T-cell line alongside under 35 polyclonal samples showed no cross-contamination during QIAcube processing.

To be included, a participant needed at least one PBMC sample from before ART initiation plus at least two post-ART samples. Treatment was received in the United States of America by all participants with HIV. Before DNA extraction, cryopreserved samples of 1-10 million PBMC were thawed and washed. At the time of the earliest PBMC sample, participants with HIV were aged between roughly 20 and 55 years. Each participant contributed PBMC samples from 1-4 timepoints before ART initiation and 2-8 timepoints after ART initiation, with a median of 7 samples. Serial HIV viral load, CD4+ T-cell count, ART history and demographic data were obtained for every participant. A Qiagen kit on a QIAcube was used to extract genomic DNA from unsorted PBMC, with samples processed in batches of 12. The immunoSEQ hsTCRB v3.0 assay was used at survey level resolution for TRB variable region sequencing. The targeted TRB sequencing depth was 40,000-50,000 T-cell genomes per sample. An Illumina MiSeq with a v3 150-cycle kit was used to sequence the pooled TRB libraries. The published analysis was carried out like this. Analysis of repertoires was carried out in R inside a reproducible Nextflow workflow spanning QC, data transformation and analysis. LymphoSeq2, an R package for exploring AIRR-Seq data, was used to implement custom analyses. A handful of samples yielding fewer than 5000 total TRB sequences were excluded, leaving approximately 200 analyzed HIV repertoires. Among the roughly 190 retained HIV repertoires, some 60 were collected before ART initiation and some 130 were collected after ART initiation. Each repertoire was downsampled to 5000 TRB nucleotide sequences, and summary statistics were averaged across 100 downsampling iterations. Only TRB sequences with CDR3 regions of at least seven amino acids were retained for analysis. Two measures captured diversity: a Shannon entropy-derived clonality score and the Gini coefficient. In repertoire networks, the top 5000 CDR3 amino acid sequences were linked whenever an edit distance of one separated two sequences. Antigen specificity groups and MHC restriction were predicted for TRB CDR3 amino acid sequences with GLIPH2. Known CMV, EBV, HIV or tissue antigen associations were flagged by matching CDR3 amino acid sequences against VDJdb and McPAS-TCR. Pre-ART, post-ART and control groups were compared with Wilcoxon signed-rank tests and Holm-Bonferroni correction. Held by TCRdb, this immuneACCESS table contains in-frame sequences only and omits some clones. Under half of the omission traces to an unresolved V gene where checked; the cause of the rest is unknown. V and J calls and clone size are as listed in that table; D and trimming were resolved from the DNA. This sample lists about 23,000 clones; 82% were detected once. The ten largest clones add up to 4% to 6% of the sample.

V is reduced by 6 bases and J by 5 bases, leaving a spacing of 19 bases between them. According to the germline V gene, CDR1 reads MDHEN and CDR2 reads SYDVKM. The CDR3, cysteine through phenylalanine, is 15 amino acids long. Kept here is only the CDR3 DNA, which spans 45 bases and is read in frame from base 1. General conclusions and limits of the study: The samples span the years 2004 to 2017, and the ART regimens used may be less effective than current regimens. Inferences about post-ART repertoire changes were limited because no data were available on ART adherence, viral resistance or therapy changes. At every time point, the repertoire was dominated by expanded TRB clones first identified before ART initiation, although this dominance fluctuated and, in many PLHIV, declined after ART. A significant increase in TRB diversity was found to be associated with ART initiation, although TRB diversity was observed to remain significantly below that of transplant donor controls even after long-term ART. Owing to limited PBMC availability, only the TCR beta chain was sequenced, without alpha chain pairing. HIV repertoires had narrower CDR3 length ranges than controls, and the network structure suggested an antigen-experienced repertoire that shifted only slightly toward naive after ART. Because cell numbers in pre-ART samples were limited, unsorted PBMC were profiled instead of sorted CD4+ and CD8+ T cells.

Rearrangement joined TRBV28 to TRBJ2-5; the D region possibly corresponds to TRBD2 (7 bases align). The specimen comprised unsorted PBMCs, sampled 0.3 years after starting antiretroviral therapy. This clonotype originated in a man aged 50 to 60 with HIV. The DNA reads TGTGCCAGCAGCGTCCCCCGGGGGGCTGGGGAGACCCAGTACTTC. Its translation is CASSVPRGAGETQYF.